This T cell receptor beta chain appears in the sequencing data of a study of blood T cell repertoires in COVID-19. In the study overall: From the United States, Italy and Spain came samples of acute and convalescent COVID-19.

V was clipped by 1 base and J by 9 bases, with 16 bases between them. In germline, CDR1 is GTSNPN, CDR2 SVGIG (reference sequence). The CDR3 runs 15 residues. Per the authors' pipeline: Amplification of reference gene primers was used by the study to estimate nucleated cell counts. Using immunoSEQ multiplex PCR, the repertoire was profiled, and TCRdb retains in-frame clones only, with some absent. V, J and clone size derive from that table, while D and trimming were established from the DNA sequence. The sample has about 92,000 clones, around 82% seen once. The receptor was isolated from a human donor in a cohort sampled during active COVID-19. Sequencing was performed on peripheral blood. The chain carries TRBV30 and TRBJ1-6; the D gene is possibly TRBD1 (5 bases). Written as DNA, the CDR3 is TGTGCCTGGAGTGGTGCGGGGGGGGTAGCTTCACCCCTCCACTTT. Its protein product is CAWSGAGGVASPLHF.